Each of the 13 T cell receptor beta chains below was sequenced from the same sample in a study of early T cells in non-severe SARS-CoV-2 infection (dated by TCRdb to the early 2020s). Libraries came from 5' RACE. Sequencing instrument: NextSeq 500. TCRdb ran its own pipeline on the public reads, namely fastp trimming at Q25 and MiXCR clone calling, and kept in-frame beta chains. Duplicate CDR3 protein sequences are folded into a single record with the most common DNA and genes. A total of some 63,000 distinct CDR3 sequences appear in this sample, about an eighth of them only once. Around 5.1% of the sample is taken by the ten largest. Sequences were obtained from whole blood. The receptor source for this set is an adult who was a healthcare worker with PCR-confirmed SARS-CoV-2 infection or an uninfected control (not recorded which).

This clonotype was detected a few times. The chain links TRBV19 to TRBJ1-2; 7 positions agree with TRBD1. Germline V gene lookup returns CDR1 LNHDA and CDR2 SQIVND (reference sequence). Germline trimming cut 4 bases from V and 4 bases from J; bases unmatched to any gene: 9. This CDR3 is built from 15 residues. CDR3 in amino acids: CASSTFFGTVYGYTF. CDR3 nucleotides: TGTGCCAGTAGTACATTCTTCGGGACAGTCTATGGCTACACCTTC. Full variable domain (rest looked up from reference TRBV19 and TRBJ1-2): DGGITQSPKYLFRKEGQNVTLSCEQNLNHDAMYWYRQDPGQGLRLIYYSQIVNDFQKGDIAEGYSVSREKKESFPLTVTSAQKNPTAFYLCASSTFFGTVYGYTFGSGTRLTVV.

V gene TRBV29-1 combines with J gene TRBJ2-4; D unclear. CDR3 length equals 14 residues. Deletions cut 6 bases from V and 0 bases from J, with 12 bases between. CDR1 and CDR2 from the germline V gene are SQVTM and ANQGSEA. Here the CDR3 DNA reads TGCAGCGTCCCACAGACTCTAGCCAAAAACATTCAGTACTTC. Encoded protein: CSVPQTLAKNIQYF.

This clonotype was counted many times. V gene TRBV12-3 or TRBV12-4 combines with J gene TRBJ1-5, with a possible D match to TRBD1 (5 bases). The CDR3 contains 16 residues. Trimming stripped 5 bases from V and 1 base from J, with 15 bases between. CDR3 in amino acids: CASSLTGTASNQPQHF. CDR3 coding DNA: TGTGCCAGCAGTCTCACCGGGACGGCAAGCAATCAGCCCCAGCATTTT.

This clonotype was counted ten times or more. This rearrangement joins TRBV9 to TRBJ1-5; 9 positions match TRBD1. V lost 4 bases to trimming and J lost 3 bases; unmatched junction nucleotides: 8. CDR1 SGDLS and CDR2 YYNGEE come from the germline V gene. CDR3 length: 16 amino acids. CDR3 nucleotide sequence: TGTGCCAGCAGCCCGTCGGACAGGGGCCCCAATCAGCCCCAGCATTTT. Translated: CASSPSDRGPNQPQHF. The variable domain in full, with the rest retrieved from reference TRBV9 and TRBJ1-5, is DSGVTQTPKHLITATGQRVTLRCSPRSGDLSVYWYQQSLDQGLQFLIQYYNGEERAKGNILERFSAQQFPDLHSELNLSSLELGDSALYFCASSPSDRGPNQPQHFGDGTRLSIL.

V gene TRBV6-1 combines with J gene TRBJ2-2; possibly TRBD2 for D (5 bases). V dropped 1 base and J dropped 5 bases, with 8 bases sitting between them. CDR1 MNHNS and CDR2 SASEGT come from the germline V gene. The CDR3 has 14 amino acids. The DNA for the CDR3 is TGTGCCAGCAGTGAAGTTCGGGGTACCGGGGAGCTGTTTTTT. This gives the protein CASSEVRGTGELFF.

Ten or more counts support this clonotype. The CDR3 loop reads CASSLGGTAQSTNEKLFF. The DNA of the CDR3 is TGTGCCAGCAGCTTAGGAGGGACAGCGCAATCAACTAATGAAAAACTGTTTTTT. The chain uses TRBV7-9 and TRBJ1-4; 7 nucleotides align to TRBD1. The germline V gene has CDR1 SEHNR and CDR2 FQNEAQ (reference sequence). V was pared by 1 base and J by 0 bases, with 8 bases of the junction left unmatched. The CDR3 has 18 residues. Full variable domain (rest looked up from reference TRBV7-9 and TRBJ1-4): DTGVSQNPRHKITKRGQNVTFRCDPISEHNRLYWYRQTLGQGPEFLTYFQNEAQLEKSRLLSDRFSAERPKGSFSTLEIQRTEQGDSAMYLCASSLGGTAQSTNEKLFFGSGTQLSVL.

This clonotype was detected ten times or more. This sequence joins TRBV6-2 or TRBV6-3 and TRBJ1-4; D ambiguous. Germline V gene lookup returns CDR1 MNHEY and CDR2 SVGEGT. The V end was cut by 7 bases, the J end by 0 bases, with 15 bases between. This CDR3 region has 16 residues. In DNA form, the CDR3 reads TGTGCCAGCAATCCAGCGGGGAGCGCAACTAATGAAAAACTGTTTTTT. This codes for CASNPAGSATNEKLFF.

This clonotype was seen repeatedly, ten times or more. The J gene is TRBJ2-1, the V gene TRBV7-9; unclear D gene. Trimming left V 5 bases short and J 7 bases short, with 15 bases between. Looked up from germline, CDR1 is SEHNR and CDR2 is FQNEAQ (reference sequence). This CDR3 contains 14 residues. The CDR3 bases are TGTGCCAGCAGCGCACGGACGCCCAAGAATGAGCAGTTCTTC. Amino acids: CASSARTPKNEQFF.

Comments on this clonotype: A much larger clone differs from this one at a single base, so this may be a read error. J is TRBJ2-7 and V is TRBV6-2 or TRBV6-3; TRBD2 matches at 9 bases. The germline V gene encodes CDR1 MNHEY and CDR2 SVGEGT. The CDR3 is 14 residues long. This CDR3 is CASRAGGNSYEQHF. In nucleotides, the CDR3 is TGTGCCAGTCGAGCGGGGGGAAACTCCTACGAGCAGCACTTC.

Many counts were recorded for this clonotype. This chain links TRBV9 with TRBJ2-2; no reliable D call. This CDR3 has 15 amino acids. V lost 0 bases to trimming and J lost 1 base, with 7 bases between them. CDR1 is SGDLS and CDR2 is YYNGEE in the germline V gene. CDR3 region: CASSVGHQNTGELFF. The CDR3 DNA reads TGTGCCAGCAGCGTAGGACACCAGAACACCGGGGAGCTGTTTTTT. Combining the CDR3 with reference TRBV9 and TRBJ2-2 gives the whole variable domain DSGVTQTPKHLITATGQRVTLRCSPRSGDLSVYWYQQSLDQGLQFLIQYYNGEERAKGNILERFSAQQFPDLHSELNLSSLELGDSALYFCASSVGHQNTGELFFGEGSRLTVL.

There are a few counts of this clonotype. The V and J genes are TRBV29-1 and TRBJ2-3, with D uncertain. The V end lost 6 bases, the J end lost 0 bases, and 7 bases lay between the germline ends. Germline CDR1 reads SQVTM; CDR2 reads ANQGSEA. The CDR3 has 12 residues. CDR3 region: CSVTPSTDTQYF. DNA of the CDR3: TGCAGCGTGACCCCGAGCACAGATACGCAGTATTTT.

This clonotype was recorded a few times. This chain connects TRBV27 to TRBJ2-3; 7 bases line up with TRBD1. This CDR3 spans 15 amino acids. Germline trimming cut 5 bases from V and 5 bases from J; bases unmatched to any gene: 10. Germline V lookup: CDR1 MNHEY, CDR2 SMNVEV (reference sequence). CDR3 residues: CASSRRKGAKDTQYF. DNA for the CDR3: TGTGCCAGCAGTCGCAGGAAGGGGGCAAAAGATACGCAGTATTTT.

This clonotype was counted many times. The chain's CDR3 is CATSDFTGELFF. DNA of the CDR3: TGTGCCACCAGTGATTTTACCGGGGAGCTGTTTTTT. The chain carries TRBV24-1 and TRBJ2-2; no clear D gene. This CDR3 is built from 12 residues. V dropped 1 base and J dropped 5 bases, with 1 base sitting between them. CDR1 is KGHDR and CDR2 is SFDVKD in the germline V gene.